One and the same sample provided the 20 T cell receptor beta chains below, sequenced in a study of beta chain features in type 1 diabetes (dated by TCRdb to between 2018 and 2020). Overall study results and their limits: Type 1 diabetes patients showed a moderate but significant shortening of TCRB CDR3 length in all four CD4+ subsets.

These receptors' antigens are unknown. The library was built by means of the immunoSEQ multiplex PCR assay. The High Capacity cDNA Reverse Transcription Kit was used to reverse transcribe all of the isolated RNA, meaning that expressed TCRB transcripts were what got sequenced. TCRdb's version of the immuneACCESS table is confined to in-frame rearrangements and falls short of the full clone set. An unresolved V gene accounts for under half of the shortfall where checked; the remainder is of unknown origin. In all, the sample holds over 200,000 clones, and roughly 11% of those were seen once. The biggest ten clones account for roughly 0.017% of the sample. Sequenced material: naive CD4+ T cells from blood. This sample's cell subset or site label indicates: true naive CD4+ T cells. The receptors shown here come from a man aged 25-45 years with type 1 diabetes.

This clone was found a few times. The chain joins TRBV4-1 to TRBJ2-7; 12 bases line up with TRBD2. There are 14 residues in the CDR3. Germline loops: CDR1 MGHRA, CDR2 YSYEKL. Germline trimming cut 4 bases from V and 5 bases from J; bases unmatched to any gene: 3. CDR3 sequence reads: CASSPLAGGNEQYF. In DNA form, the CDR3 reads TGCGCCAGCAGCCCCCTAGCGGGGGGGAACGAGCAGTACTTC.

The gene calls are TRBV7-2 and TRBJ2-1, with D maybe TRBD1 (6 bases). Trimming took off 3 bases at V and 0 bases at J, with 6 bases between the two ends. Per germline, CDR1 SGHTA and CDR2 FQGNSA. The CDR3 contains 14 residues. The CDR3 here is CASSLDSSYNEQFF. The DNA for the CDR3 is TGTGCCAGCAGCTTGGACAGCTCCTACAATGAGCAGTTCTTC.

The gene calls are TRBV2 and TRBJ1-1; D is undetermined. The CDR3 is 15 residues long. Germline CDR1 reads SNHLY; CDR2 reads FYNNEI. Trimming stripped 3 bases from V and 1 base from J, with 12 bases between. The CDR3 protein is CASSEREGKNTEAFF. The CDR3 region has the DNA TGTGCCAGCAGTGAGCGGGAGGGAAAGAACACTGAAGCTTTCTTT.

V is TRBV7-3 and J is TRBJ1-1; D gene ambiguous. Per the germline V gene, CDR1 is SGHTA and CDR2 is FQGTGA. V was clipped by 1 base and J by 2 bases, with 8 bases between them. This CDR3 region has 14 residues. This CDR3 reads CASSLSNSNTEAFF. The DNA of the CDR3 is TGTGCCAGCAGCTTAAGTAACAGCAACACTGAAGCTTTCTTT.

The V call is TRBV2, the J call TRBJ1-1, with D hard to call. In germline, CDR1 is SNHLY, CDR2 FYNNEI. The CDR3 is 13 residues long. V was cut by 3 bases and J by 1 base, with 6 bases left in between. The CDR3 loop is CASSDGENTEAFF. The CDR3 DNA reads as TGTGCCAGCAGTGACGGGGAGAACACTGAAGCTTTCTTT.

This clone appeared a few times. The CDR3 DNA is TGCGCCAGCAGCCCGGGACAGGGGACTACCAATCAGCCCCAGCATTTT. Translated: CASSPGQGTTNQPQHF. The genes are TRBV4-1 and TRBJ1-5, with 10 bases lining up with TRBD1. From germline, CDR1 is MGHRA and CDR2 YSYEKL. The CDR3 length is 16 residues. The J segment lost 3 bases and the V segment lost 4 bases, leaving 6 bases of the junction unmatched.

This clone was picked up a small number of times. Here the CDR3 DNA reads TGTGCCAGCTCACCACAAGGAGTAAGCGCCTACGAGCAGTACTTC. As protein: CASSPQGVSAYEQYF. The J gene is TRBJ2-5, the V gene TRBV18, with D unclear. The J call is uncertain, as TRBJ2-7 better fits the DNA end. In germline, CDR1 is KGHSH, CDR2 LQKENI. CDR3 length equals 15 residues.

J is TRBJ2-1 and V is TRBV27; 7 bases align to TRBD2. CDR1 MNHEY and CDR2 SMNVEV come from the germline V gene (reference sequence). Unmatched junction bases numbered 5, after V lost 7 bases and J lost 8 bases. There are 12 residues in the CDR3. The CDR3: CASKTSFDEQFF. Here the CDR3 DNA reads TGTGCCAGCAAGACTAGCTTTGATGAGCAGTTCTTC.

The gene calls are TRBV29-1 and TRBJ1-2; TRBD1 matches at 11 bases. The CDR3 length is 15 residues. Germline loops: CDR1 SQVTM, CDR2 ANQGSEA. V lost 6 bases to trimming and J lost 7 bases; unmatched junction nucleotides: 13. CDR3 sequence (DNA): TGCAGCGTCGCTGGGACAGGGGGATCCCTGAGTGGCTACACCTTC. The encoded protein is CSVAGTGGSLSGYTF.

In DNA form, the CDR3 reads TGTGCCATCAGGAACGGGGGCTCCTACAATGAGCAGTTCTTC. It is translated as CAIRNGGSYNEQFF. V and J are TRBV10-3 and TRBJ2-1; weak D call: TRBD2 (6 bases). The V end lost 6 bases, the J end lost 0 bases, and 9 bases lay between the germline ends. The CDR3 consists of 14 residues. CDR1 is ENHRY, CDR2 SYGVKD, per germline.

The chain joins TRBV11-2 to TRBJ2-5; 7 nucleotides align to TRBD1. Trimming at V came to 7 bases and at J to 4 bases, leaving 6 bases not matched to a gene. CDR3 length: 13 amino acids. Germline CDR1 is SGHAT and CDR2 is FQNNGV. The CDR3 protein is CASTPNRGETQYF. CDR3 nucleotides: TGTGCCAGCACCCCAAACAGGGGAGAGACCCAGTACTTC.

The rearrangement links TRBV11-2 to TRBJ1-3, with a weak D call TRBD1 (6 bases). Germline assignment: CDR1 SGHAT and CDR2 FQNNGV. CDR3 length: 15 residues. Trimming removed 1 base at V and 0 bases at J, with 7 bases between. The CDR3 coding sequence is TGTGCCAGCAGCTTAGGACAGGTCTCTGGAAACACCATATATTTT. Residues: CASSLGQVSGNTIYF.

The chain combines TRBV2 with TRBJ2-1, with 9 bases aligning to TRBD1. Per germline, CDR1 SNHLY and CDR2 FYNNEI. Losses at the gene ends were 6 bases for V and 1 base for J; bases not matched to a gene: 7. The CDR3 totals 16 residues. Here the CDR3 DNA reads TGTGCCAGCAGCCCCCTCGGGACAGGGTCCTACAATGAGCAGTTCTTC. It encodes CASSPLGTGSYNEQFF.

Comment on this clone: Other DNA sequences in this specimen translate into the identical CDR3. This chain's CDR3 is CASSFSGGSYNEQFF. The CDR3 nucleotides are TGCGCCAGCAGCTTTAGCGGGGGTAGCTACAATGAGCAGTTCTTC. This chain joins TRBV5-1 and TRBJ2-1, with 9 bases fitting TRBD2. Germline CDR1 SGHRS, CDR2 YFSETQ. The length of the CDR3 is 15 residues. V shed 2 bases, J shed 3 bases, and the junction held 3 bases outside the gene matches.

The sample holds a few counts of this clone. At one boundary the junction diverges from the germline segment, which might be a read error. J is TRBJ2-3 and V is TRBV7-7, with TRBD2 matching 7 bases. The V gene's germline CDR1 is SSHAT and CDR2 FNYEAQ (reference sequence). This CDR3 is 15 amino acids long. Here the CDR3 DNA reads TGTGCTAGCAGCAAGGGGACTACCGTGGGGGATACGCAGTATTTT. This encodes CASSKGTTVGDTQYF. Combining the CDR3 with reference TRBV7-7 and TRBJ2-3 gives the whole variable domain GAGVSQSPRYKVTKRGQDVTLRCDPISSHATLYWYQQALGQGPEFLTYFNYEAQPDKSGLPSDRFSAERPEGSISTLTIQRTEQRDSAMYRCASSKGTTVGDTQYFGPGTRLTVL.

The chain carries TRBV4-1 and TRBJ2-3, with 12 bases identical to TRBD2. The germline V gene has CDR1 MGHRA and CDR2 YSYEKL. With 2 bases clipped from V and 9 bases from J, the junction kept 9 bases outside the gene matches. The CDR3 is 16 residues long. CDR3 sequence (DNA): TGCGCCAGCAGCCAACCGCTAGCGGGGGGGAAGGAGACGCAGTATTTT. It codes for CASSQPLAGGKETQYF.

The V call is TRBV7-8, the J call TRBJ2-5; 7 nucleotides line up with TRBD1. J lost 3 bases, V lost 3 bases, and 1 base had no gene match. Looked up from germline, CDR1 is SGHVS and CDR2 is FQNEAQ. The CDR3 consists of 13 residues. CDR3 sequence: CASSFDREETQYF. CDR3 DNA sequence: TGTGCCAGCAGCTTTGACAGGGAAGAGACCCAGTACTTC.

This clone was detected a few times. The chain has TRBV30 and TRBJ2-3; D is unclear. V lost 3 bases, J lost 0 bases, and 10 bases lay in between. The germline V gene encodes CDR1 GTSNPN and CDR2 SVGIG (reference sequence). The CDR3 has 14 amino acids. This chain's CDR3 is CAWSRTSSTDTQYF. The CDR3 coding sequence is TGTGCCTGGAGCAGAACATCTAGCACAGATACGCAGTATTTT.

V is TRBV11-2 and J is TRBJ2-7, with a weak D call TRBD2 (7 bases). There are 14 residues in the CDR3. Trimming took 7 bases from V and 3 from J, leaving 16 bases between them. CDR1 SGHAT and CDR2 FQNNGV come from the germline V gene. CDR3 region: CASTQGREYYEQYF. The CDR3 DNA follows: TGTGCCAGCACCCAGGGGAGGGAGTACTACGAGCAGTACTTC.

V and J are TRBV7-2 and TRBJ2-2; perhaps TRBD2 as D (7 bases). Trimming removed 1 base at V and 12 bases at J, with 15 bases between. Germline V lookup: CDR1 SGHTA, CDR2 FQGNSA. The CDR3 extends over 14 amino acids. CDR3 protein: CASSLGLDGGQLFF. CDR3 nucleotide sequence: TGTGCCAGCAGCTTAGGTCTGGACGGGGGGCAGCTGTTTTTT.